This TCR beta chain was sequenced in a study of T cells expressing NK-cell markers. Overall study context: The study drew TCR beta repertoires from sorted CD3+CD56+NKG2C+, CD3+CD56+NKG2C- and CD3+CD56-NKG2C+ T cells. Serological testing identified seven of the eight sequenced donors as HCMV-seropositive and one as seronegative.

TCRdb reprocessed the 5' RACE reads; each CDR3 protein has one entry and no DNA is given. This sample lists fewer than 550,000 distinct CDR3 sequences; its ten largest clones have 1.4%. This CDR3 contains 13 residues. The germline V gene has CDR1 DFQATT and CDR2 SNEGSKA (reference sequence). The V and J genes are TRBV20-1 and TRBJ2-3; the D call from TCRdb, TRBD2, cannot be confirmed without DNA. The sequenced material came from blood T cells: a sorted CD56 or NKG2C T cell subset, CD4+ or CD8+ T cells, or bulk PBMC T cells (not recorded which). The TCR was taken from a woman aged 45 to 65 in good health. Here the CDR3 reads CSANPPDWQTQYF.